This is a list of T cell receptor beta chains from one sample in a study of blood T cell repertoires in COVID-19. Sequencing was performed with immunoSEQ multiplex PCR; in TCRdb, only in-frame clones are kept and a portion is missing. The sample lists fewer than 700,000 clones; about 88% were seen once. Specimen: peripheral blood. The receptors derive from a woman in her forties or fifties with COVID-19, enrolled during active disease. CDR3s leave out the opening cysteine and the closing phenylalanine or tryptophan. The size of a clone is reported for some rows only, either as once, few or many, or as a class for expanded clones.

clone_size v_call cdr3_aa
few TRBV20-1 SASLQGAWETQY
. TRBV11-1 ASSAERSTGYT
. TRBV11-1 ASSLTSSPYTEAF
. TRBV9 ASSPDSGGTDTQY
. TRBV10-3 AITKGATNTGELF
. TRBV6-5 ASSYGRKQETQY
. TRBV7-2 ASSSRTGKYGGYT
. TRBV9 ASSTRQGGNYGYT
. TRBV9 ASSVGAGTALNQPQH
. TRBV3-1/TRBV3-2 ASGNRTSYEQY
few TRBV30 AWRDDRDRGYT
once TRBV3-1/TRBV3-2 ASSPETAGDNEQF
. TRBV28 ASRAQAVSYEQY
. TRBV5-1 ASSSMTGNVEAF
. TRBV6-5 ASRLTGTGFEAF
. TRBV5-1 ASSPYQETQY
. TRBV18 ASSPIHRGSSGNTIY
. TRBV30 AWSVLGGNQPQH
once TRBV5-1 ASSLEEYTEAF
. TRBV5-4 ASSFRTSEGTDTQY
. TRBV11-1 ASSLGLQYEQY
. TRBV10-3 AISELPGQVPNQPQH
. TRBV18 ASSPLAGGLHEQF
once TRBV7-9 ASSPKIDSGGYNEQF
. TRBV5-6 ASSEWGGRINYGYT
. TRBV3-1/TRBV3-2 ASSPPSPGQTEAF
. TRBV18 ASSEDRNTEAF
once TRBV16 ASSHEDRAYEQY
. TRBV6-1 ASSKGPGQSSYEQY
. TRBV7-9 ASRPYESEIPATNEKLF
few TRBV5-1 ASSLGQGVNTIY
. TRBV28 ASSKRGGEDTQY
. TRBV5-1 ASSVTGGKAF
. TRBV27 ASRAPGTEAF
. TRBV18 ASSPRQGNEAF
once TRBV6-5 ASSYSVMHTEAF
. TRBV21-1 ASSRPGGDYGYT
. TRBV5-5 ASSPRRDRGYEQY
. TRBV9 ASSVGEGNTEAF
. TRBV28 ASSRTGVDEKLF
once TRBV6-5 ASSRQGARGEKLF
. TRBV13 ASSLVRRAHETEAF
once TRBV5-1 ASSLATGGNEQF
. TRBV5-6 ASSLATGSTDTQY
. TRBV19 ASSILPGTRSYEQY
. TRBV18 ASSPDKVYGYT
. TRBV2 ASGGPFSYEQF